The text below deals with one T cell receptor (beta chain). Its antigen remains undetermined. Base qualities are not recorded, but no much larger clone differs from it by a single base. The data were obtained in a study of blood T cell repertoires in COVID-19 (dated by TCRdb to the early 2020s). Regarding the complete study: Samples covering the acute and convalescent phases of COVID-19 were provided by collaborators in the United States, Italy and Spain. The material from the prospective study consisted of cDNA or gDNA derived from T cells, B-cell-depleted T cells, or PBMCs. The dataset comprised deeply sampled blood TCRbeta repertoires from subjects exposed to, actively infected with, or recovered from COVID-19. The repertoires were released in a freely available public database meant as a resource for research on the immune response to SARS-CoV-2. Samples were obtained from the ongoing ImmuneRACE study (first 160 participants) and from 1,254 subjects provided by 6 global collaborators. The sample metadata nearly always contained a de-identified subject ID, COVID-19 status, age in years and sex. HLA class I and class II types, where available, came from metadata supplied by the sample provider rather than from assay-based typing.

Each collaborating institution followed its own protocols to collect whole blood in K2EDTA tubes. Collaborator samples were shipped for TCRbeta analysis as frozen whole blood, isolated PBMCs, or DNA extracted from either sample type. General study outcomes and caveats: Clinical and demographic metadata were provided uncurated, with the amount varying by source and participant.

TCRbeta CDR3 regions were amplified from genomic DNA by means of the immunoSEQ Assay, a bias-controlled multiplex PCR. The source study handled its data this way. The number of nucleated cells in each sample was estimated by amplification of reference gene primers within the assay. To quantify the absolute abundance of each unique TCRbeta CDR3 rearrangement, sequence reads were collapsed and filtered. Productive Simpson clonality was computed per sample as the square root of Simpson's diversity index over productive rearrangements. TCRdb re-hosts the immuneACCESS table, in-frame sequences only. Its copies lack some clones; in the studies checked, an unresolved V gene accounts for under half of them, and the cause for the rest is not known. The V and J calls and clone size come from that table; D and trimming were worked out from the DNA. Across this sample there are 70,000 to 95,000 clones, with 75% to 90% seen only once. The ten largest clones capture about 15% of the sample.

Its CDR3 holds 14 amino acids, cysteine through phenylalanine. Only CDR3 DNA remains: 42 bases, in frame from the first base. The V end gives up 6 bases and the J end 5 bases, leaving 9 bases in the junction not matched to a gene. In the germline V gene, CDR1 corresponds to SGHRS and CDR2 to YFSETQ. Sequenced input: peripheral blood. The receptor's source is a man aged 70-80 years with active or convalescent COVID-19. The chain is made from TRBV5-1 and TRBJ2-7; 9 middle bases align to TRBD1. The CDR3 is CASNTGQGGHEQYF. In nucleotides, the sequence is TGCGCCAGCAACACGGGACAGGGTGGGCACGAGCAGTACTTC. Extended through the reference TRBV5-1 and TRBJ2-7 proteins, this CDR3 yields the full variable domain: KAGVTQTPRYLIKTRGQQVTLSCSPISGHRSVSWYQQTPGQGLQFLFEYFSETQRNKGNFPGRFSGRQFSNSRSEMNVSTLELGDSALYLCASNTGQGGHEQYFGPGTRLTVT.